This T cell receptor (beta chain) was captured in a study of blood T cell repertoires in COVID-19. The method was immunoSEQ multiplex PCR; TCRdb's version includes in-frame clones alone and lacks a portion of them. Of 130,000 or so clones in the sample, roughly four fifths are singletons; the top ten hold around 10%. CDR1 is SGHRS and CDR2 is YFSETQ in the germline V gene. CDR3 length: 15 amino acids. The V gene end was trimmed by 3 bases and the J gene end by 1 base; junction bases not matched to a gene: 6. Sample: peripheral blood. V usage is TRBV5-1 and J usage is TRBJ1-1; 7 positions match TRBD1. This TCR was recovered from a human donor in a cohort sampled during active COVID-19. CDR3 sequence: CASSSTGSPNTEAFF. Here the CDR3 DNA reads TGCGCCAGCAGCTCGACAGGGTCTCCGAACACTGAAGCTTTCTTT.